This T cell receptor (beta chain) appears in the sequencing data of a study of cytomegalovirus exposure and HLA in healthy donors. Study background: According to later analysis, the same platform produced the roughly 120 validation and some 680 first-cohort repertoires. Study-wide points: Subsequent analysis revealed that first-cohort TCR clusters tended to co-occur in the 120 validation repertoires. Despite most TCR sequences being rare, some public TCRs occurred in many donors.

Note on this clone: Its antigen is unknown. An end of the junction does not agree with germline; a read error may underlie this.

Germline assignment: CDR1 SSHAT and CDR2 FNYEAQ (reference sequence). The CDR3 has 14 amino acids. TCRdb's table, derived via immunoSEQ multiplex PCR, lists solely in-frame clones and lacks some. The data contain 45,000 to 65,000 clones, about nine tenths of them seen just once; the ten biggest clones take up 3%. While the first cohort had hundreds of subjects, the donors belonged to the separate validation cohort of 100 to 150 subjects. The specimen was PBMCs. The J gene is TRBJ2-7, the V gene TRBV7-7; a weak D match, TRBD2 (5 bases). This sequence originates from a man aged 18 to 30 in good health and CMV-seronegative. The CDR3 sequence is CASSLRAGSYEQYF. The CDR3 DNA follows: TGTGCTAGCAGCTTGAGGGCAGGCTCCTACGAGCAGTACTTC. Full variable domain (missing parts from reference TRBV7-7 and TRBJ2-7): GAGVSQSPRYKVTKRGQDVTLRCDPISSHATLYWYQQALGQGPEFLTYFNYEAQPDKSGLPSDRFSAERPEGSISTLTIQRTEQRDSAMYRCASSLRAGSYEQYFGPGTRLTVT.